This T cell receptor (beta chain) was retrieved from a study of blood T cell repertoires in COVID-19. About the study: Whether acute or convalescent, the COVID-19 samples came from the United States, Italy and Spain.

Repertoires were generated with immunoSEQ multiplex PCR, while TCRdb's copy carries only in-frame clones and drops some. The table includes 110,000 or so clones, roughly 85% detected once. This clone was seen just once. CDR3 length: 13 amino acids. The germline V gene has CDR1 WSHSY and CDR2 SAAADI. V lost 6 bases and J 1 base, leaving 7 bases between the germline ends. This sequence joins TRBV10-2 and TRBJ1-5; possible D gene TRBD1, 5 bases. Sequencing was carried out using peripheral blood. The TCR was taken from a human donor in a cohort sampled during active COVID-19. The CDR3: CASSRQSNQPQHF. In nucleotides, the CDR3 is TGCGCCAGCAGCCGACAGAGCAATCAGCCCCAGCATTTT.